This T cell receptor beta chain was observed in a study of response to subunit inactivated influenza vaccine. General study results and limits: With each seasonal influenza vaccination, the authors suggested, few new T cells are recruited.

TCRdb passed the RT-PCR reads through MiXCR, listing each CDR3 protein once. The repertoire holds approximately 530,000 distinct CDR3 sequences, about 8% seen once, with over 10% in the top ten. Notes on this clonotype: What it recognizes is unknown.

CDR3 length: 16 amino acids. Germline V gene lookup returns CDR1 MNHEY and CDR2 SVGAGI. V was trimmed by 0 bases and J by 0 bases, leaving 9 bases between them. The rearrangement links TRBV6-5 to TRBJ1-3, with D maybe TRBD1 (6 bases). This clonotype was sampled from a man in his fifties or sixties who received an inactivated influenza vaccine. Sequenced here: PBMCs from blood, sampled roughly 24 months after vaccination. CDR3 sequence (DNA): TGTGCCAGCAGTTACTCGAACAGGGTCTCTGGAAACACCATATATTTT. Its translation is CASSYSNRVSGNTIYF.